Below, one T cell receptor (beta chain) is given with its context. Its antigen remains unknown. The lymph nodes were axillary draining lymph nodes from breast cancer patients. The data are from a study of breast tumors, draining lymph nodes, adjacent tissues. The study's findings and limits: Data fit most tumor T cells coming from lymph node, expanding in tumor.

Per the germline V gene, CDR1 is SGHRS and CDR2 is YFSETQ. CDR3 length equals 12 residues. V lost 7 bases and J lost 6; bases outside the gene matches: 1. TCRdb re-called the multiplex PCR reads with MiXCR, one entry per CDR3 protein. The data show 150,000 to 250,000 distinct CDR3 sequences, 31% seen once. The chain is built from TRBV5-1 and TRBJ1-2, with 12 bases matching TRBD1. The origin of this receptor is a female donor with breast cancer. Some clones in this sample may be carry-over from other donors' samples. The sample was axillary lymph node tissue. The CDR3 DNA reads as TGCGCCAGCCGGGACAGGGGGCATGGCTACACCTTC. It specifies CASRDRGHGYTF.